A selection of T cell receptor beta chains follows, all from one sample in a study of OX40 agonist ivuxolimab in advanced cancers. This table comes from immunoSEQ multiplex PCR, and its TCRdb copy is limited to in-frame clones, with some not included. This sample has 55,000 to 75,000 clones, with 80% found just once. Sequenced here: CD4+ or CD8+ T cells sorted from blood, sampled in a trial of the OX40 agonist ivuxolimab. The receptor set was obtained from an adult with an advanced solid tumor such as melanoma, head and neck, liver or kidney cancer. Each CDR3 is given with its conserved first and last residue. Each record gives: D gene, V gene, clone size, J gene, CDR3 protein, CDR3 DNA. A D gene is named only where the DNA matches it firmly. Size is stated for part of the rows, as once, few or many counts, or as a class when the clone is expanded.

D gene: NA; V gene: TRBV7-9; clone size: NA; J gene: TRBJ1-1; CDR3 protein: CASSRESEAFF; CDR3 DNA: TGTGCCAGCAGCCGGGAGAGTGAAGCTTTCTTT
D gene: NA; V gene: TRBV25-1; clone size: NA; J gene: TRBJ1-2; CDR3 protein: CASSEWGETHYGYTF; CDR3 DNA: TGTGCCAGCAGTGAATGGGGGGAAACCCATTATGGCTACACCTTC
D gene: NA; V gene: TRBV13; clone size: NA; J gene: TRBJ2-2; CDR3 protein: CASSALGPRRELFF; CDR3 DNA: TGTGCCAGCAGCGCACTAGGGCCTAGGCGGGAGCTGTTTTTT
D gene: NA; V gene: TRBV5-6; clone size: NA; J gene: TRBJ2-7; CDR3 protein: CASSVGDEQYF; CDR3 DNA: TGTGCCAGCAGTGTGGGCGACGAGCAGTACTTC
D gene: NA; V gene: TRBV6-5; clone size: NA; J gene: TRBJ2-7; CDR3 protein: CASSYGAASYEQYF; CDR3 DNA: TGTGCCAGCAGTTACGGGGCTGCCTCCTACGAGCAGTACTTC
D gene: NA; V gene: TRBV19; clone size: NA; J gene: TRBJ1-4; CDR3 protein: CASKGRVATNEKLFF; CDR3 DNA: TGTGCCAGTAAAGGCAGGGTCGCAACTAATGAAAAACTGTTTTTT
D gene: NA; V gene: TRBV5-1; clone size: NA; J gene: TRBJ1-5; CDR3 protein: CASSPTGGGNQPQHF; CDR3 DNA: TGCGCCAGCAGCCCTACGGGGGGCGGCAATCAGCCCCAGCATTTT
D gene: NA; V gene: TRBV27; clone size: NA; J gene: TRBJ1-5; CDR3 protein: CASRRTTNQPQHF; CDR3 DNA: TGTGCCAGCAGGCGGACAACAAATCAGCCCCAGCATTTT
D gene: NA; V gene: TRBV18; clone size: NA; J gene: TRBJ2-7; CDR3 protein: CASSPGVSYEQYF; CDR3 DNA: TGTGCCAGCTCACCAGGAGTCTCCTACGAGCAGTACTTC
D gene: NA; V gene: TRBV28; clone size: NA; J gene: TRBJ2-1; CDR3 protein: CASSLVFNEQFF; CDR3 DNA: TGTGCCAGCAGTTTAGTGTTCAATGAGCAGTTCTTC
D gene: TRBD1; V gene: TRBV18; clone size: NA; J gene: TRBJ1-5; CDR3 protein: CASSPGQGAGQPQHF; CDR3 DNA: TGTGCCAGCTCACCAGGACAGGGGGCTGGTCAGCCCCAGCATTTT
D gene: NA; V gene: TRBV30; clone size: NA; J gene: TRBJ1-6; CDR3 protein: CAWSVPALFGDSPLHF; CDR3 DNA: TGTGCCTGGAGTGTCCCCGCTTTATTCGGGGATTCACCCCTCCACTTT
D gene: NA; V gene: TRBV7-2; clone size: many; J gene: TRBJ1-2; CDR3 protein: CASSFRQLGDYTF; CDR3 DNA: TGTGCCAGCAGCTTTCGACAACTTGGGGACTACACCTTC
D gene: TRBD1; V gene: TRBV19; clone size: NA; J gene: TRBJ2-2; CDR3 protein: CASSRTGFDTGELFF; CDR3 DNA: TGTGCCAGTAGCAGGACAGGGTTCGACACCGGGGAGCTGTTTTTT
D gene: TRBD1; V gene: TRBV7-3; clone size: NA; J gene: TRBJ2-3; CDR3 protein: CASSRTGGSTDTQYF; CDR3 DNA: TGTGCCAGCAGCCGGACAGGGGGAAGCACAGATACGCAGTATTTT
D gene: NA; V gene: TRBV7-2; clone size: NA; J gene: TRBJ2-2; CDR3 protein: CASSRSSGELFF; CDR3 DNA: TGTGCCAGCAGCCGAAGCAGCGGGGAGCTGTTTTTT
D gene: NA; V gene: TRBV4-1; clone size: NA; J gene: TRBJ1-2; CDR3 protein: CASSPEGGRVMFGYTF; CDR3 DNA: TGCGCCAGCAGCCCAGAGGGGGGTAGGGTTATGTTTGGCTACACCTTC
D gene: TRBD2; V gene: TRBV9; clone size: NA; J gene: TRBJ2-7; CDR3 protein: CASSVVPPGLAYEQYF; CDR3 DNA: TGTGCCAGCAGCGTAGTACCCCCTGGACTAGCTTACGAGCAGTACTTC
D gene: NA; V gene: TRBV27; clone size: NA; J gene: TRBJ2-2; CDR3 protein: CASSITRGPFNTGELFF; CDR3 DNA: TGTGCCAGCAGTATTACGCGGGGGCCATTCAACACCGGGGAGCTGTTTTTT
D gene: NA; V gene: TRBV7-2; clone size: NA; J gene: TRBJ2-5; CDR3 protein: CASSLSPVQETQYF; CDR3 DNA: TGTGCCAGCAGCTTATCCCCAGTTCAAGAGACCCAGTACTTC
D gene: NA; V gene: TRBV7-2; clone size: NA; J gene: TRBJ2-5; CDR3 protein: CASSRLGTQYF; CDR3 DNA: TGTGCCAGCAGCCGGCTTGGGACCCAGTACTTC
D gene: NA; V gene: TRBV7-9; clone size: NA; J gene: TRBJ1-4; CDR3 protein: CASSLTFEKLFF; CDR3 DNA: TGTGCCAGCAGCTTAACGTTTGAAAAACTGTTTTTT
D gene: NA; V gene: TRBV30; clone size: NA; J gene: TRBJ2-1; CDR3 protein: CAWSARGNEQFF; CDR3 DNA: TGTGCCTGGAGCGCCAGGGGCAATGAGCAGTTCTTC
D gene: NA; V gene: TRBV6-1; clone size: once; J gene: TRBJ1-5; CDR3 protein: CASQVVGTQPQHF; CDR3 DNA: TGTGCCAGCCAAGTCGTAGGGACTCAGCCCCAGCATTTT
D gene: NA; V gene: TRBV5-1; clone size: many; J gene: TRBJ2-1; CDR3 protein: CASSFAETGVWIF; CDR3 DNA: TGCGCCAGCAGCTTCGCCGAGACGGGCGTGTGGATCTTC
D gene: NA; V gene: TRBV2; clone size: NA; J gene: TRBJ1-3; CDR3 protein: CASSGLRTVPSGNTIYF; CDR3 DNA: TGTGCCAGCAGTGGTCTACGGACAGTCCCCTCTGGAAACACCATATATTTT
D gene: NA; V gene: TRBV9; clone size: NA; J gene: TRBJ2-3; CDR3 protein: CASSGAGATDTQYF; CDR3 DNA: TGTGCCAGCAGCGGGGCGGGGGCTACAGATACGCAGTATTTT
D gene: TRBD1; V gene: TRBV25-1; clone size: NA; J gene: TRBJ1-4; CDR3 protein: CASSATGLNEKLFF; CDR3 DNA: TGTGCCAGCAGTGCGACAGGGCTTAATGAAAAACTGTTTTTT
D gene: NA; V gene: TRBV5-1; clone size: once; J gene: TRBJ1-1; CDR3 protein: CASTSGGQNTEAFF; CDR3 DNA: TGCGCCAGCACCTCCGGGGGACAGAACACTGAAGCTTTCTTT
D gene: NA; V gene: TRBV2; clone size: NA; J gene: TRBJ2-1; CDR3 protein: CASSQDSSSYNEQFF; CDR3 DNA: TGTGCCAGCAGTCAGGACAGCAGCTCCTACAATGAGCAGTTCTTC
D gene: NA; V gene: TRBV18; clone size: NA; J gene: TRBJ1-1; CDR3 protein: CASSTMRRNTEAFF; CDR3 DNA: TGTGCCAGCTCCACTATGAGGAGGAACACTGAAGCTTTCTTT
D gene: NA; V gene: TRBV7-3; clone size: NA; J gene: TRBJ2-1; CDR3 protein: CASSSNSQLSPPFF; CDR3 DNA: TGTGCCAGCAGCTCAAATTCACAGCTATCCCCCCCGTTCTTC
D gene: TRBD2; V gene: TRBV18; clone size: NA; J gene: TRBJ2-5; CDR3 protein: CASSPPNREVGGETQYF; CDR3 DNA: TGTGCCAGCTCACCCCCGAACCGGGAGGTGGGCGGGGAGACCCAGTACTTC
D gene: TRBD1; V gene: TRBV7-6; clone size: NA; J gene: TRBJ2-2; CDR3 protein: CASSRGQGNTGELFF; CDR3 DNA: TGTGCCAGCAGCCGTGGACAGGGTAACACCGGGGAGCTGTTTTTT
D gene: NA; V gene: TRBV7-8; clone size: NA; J gene: TRBJ1-1; CDR3 protein: CASSLEAGFAFF; CDR3 DNA: TGTGCCAGCAGCTTAGAGGCAGGGTTCGCTTTCTTT
D gene: NA; V gene: TRBV2; clone size: few; J gene: TRBJ1-5; CDR3 protein: CASTQTLNQPQHF; CDR3 DNA: TGTGCCAGCACCCAGACCCTAAATCAGCCCCAGCATTTT
D gene: NA; V gene: TRBV2; clone size: NA; J gene: TRBJ1-1; CDR3 protein: CASSGRRQLFEAFF; CDR3 DNA: TGTGCCAGCAGTGGTAGACGGCAACTTTTTGAAGCTTTCTTT
D gene: NA; V gene: TRBV19; clone size: once; J gene: TRBJ2-2; CDR3 protein: CASSRPGHLAGELFF; CDR3 DNA: TGTGCCAGTAGTAGGCCAGGGCATTTGGCCGGGGAGCTGTTTTTT
D gene: NA; V gene: TRBV29-1; clone size: NA; J gene: TRBJ2-1; CDR3 protein: CSVLHPNEQFF; CDR3 DNA: TGCAGCGTTTTACACCCCAATGAGCAGTTCTTC
D gene: NA; V gene: TRBV28; clone size: NA; J gene: TRBJ1-1; CDR3 protein: CASSLIGRANTEAFF; CDR3 DNA: TGTGCCAGCAGTTTAATAGGCAGGGCGAACACTGAAGCTTTCTTT
D gene: TRBD1; V gene: TRBV6-4; clone size: NA; J gene: TRBJ1-1; CDR3 protein: CASSDSDRRTEAFF; CDR3 DNA: TGTGCCAGCAGTGACTCGGACAGGAGGACTGAAGCTTTCTTT
D gene: TRBD2; V gene: TRBV5-8; clone size: NA; J gene: TRBJ2-1; CDR3 protein: CASSLAWVSGSYNEQFF; CDR3 DNA: TGTGCCAGCAGCTTGGCCTGGGTGAGCGGGAGCTACAATGAGCAGTTCTTC
D gene: NA; V gene: TRBV7-2; clone size: NA; J gene: TRBJ2-7; CDR3 protein: CASSLAPGSTYEQYF; CDR3 DNA: TGTGCCAGCAGCTTAGCGCCAGGAAGCACCTACGAGCAGTACTTC
D gene: TRBD2; V gene: TRBV7-3; clone size: NA; J gene: TRBJ2-3; CDR3 protein: CASSSLGSGGVDTQYF; CDR3 DNA: TGTGCCAGCAGCTCCCTAGGGAGCGGGGGAGTAGATACGCAGTATTTT
D gene: TRBD2; V gene: TRBV7-2; clone size: NA; J gene: TRBJ2-3; CDR3 protein: CASSLLAGGPRTTDTQYF; CDR3 DNA: TGTGCCAGCAGCTTACTAGCGGGGGGCCCTCGGACCACAGATACGCAGTATTTT
D gene: NA; V gene: TRBV19; clone size: NA; J gene: TRBJ2-3; CDR3 protein: CASSGDGGTDTQYF; CDR3 DNA: TGTGCCAGTAGCGGGGACGGGGGCACAGATACGCAGTATTTT
D gene: TRBD2; V gene: TRBV19; clone size: NA; J gene: TRBJ2-3; CDR3 protein: CASSLSSGRDTQYF; CDR3 DNA: TGTGCCAGTAGCCTTAGTAGCGGGAGAGATACGCAGTATTTT
D gene: NA; V gene: TRBV2; clone size: NA; J gene: TRBJ2-1; CDR3 protein: CASSDVPSTTRNEQFF; CDR3 DNA: TGTGCCAGCAGTGATGTCCCGTCTACGACCCGGAATGAGCAGTTCTTC
D gene: NA; V gene: TRBV4-2; clone size: NA; J gene: TRBJ1-2; CDR3 protein: CASSQERGGGGYTF; CDR3 DNA: TGTGCCAGCAGCCAAGAAAGAGGCGGAGGGGGCTACACCTTC
D gene: NA; V gene: TRBV7-9; clone size: NA; J gene: TRBJ1-4; CDR3 protein: CASSGYRETNEKLFF; CDR3 DNA: TGTGCCAGCAGCGGTTACAGGGAGACTAATGAAAAACTGTTTTTT
D gene: NA; V gene: TRBV19; clone size: once; J gene: TRBJ2-1; CDR3 protein: CASRGSGNEQFF; CDR3 DNA: TGTGCCAGTAGGGGGTCGGGGAATGAGCAGTTCTTC
D gene: TRBD2; V gene: TRBV4-1; clone size: NA; J gene: TRBJ2-1; CDR3 protein: CASSQDGGSRGQFF; CDR3 DNA: TGCGCCAGCAGCCAAGATGGCGGGAGTCGGGGGCAGTTCTTC